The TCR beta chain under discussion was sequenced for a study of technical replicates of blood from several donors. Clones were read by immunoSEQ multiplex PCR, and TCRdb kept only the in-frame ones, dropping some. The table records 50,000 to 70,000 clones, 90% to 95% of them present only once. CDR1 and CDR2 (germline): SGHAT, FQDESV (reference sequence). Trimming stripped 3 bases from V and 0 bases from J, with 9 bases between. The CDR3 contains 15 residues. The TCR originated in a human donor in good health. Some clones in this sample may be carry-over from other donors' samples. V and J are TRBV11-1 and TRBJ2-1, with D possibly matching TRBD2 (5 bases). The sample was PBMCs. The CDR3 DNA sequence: TGTGCCAGCAGCTTGGACTTGAGCTCCTACAATGAGCAGTTCTTC. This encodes CASSLDLSSYNEQFF.